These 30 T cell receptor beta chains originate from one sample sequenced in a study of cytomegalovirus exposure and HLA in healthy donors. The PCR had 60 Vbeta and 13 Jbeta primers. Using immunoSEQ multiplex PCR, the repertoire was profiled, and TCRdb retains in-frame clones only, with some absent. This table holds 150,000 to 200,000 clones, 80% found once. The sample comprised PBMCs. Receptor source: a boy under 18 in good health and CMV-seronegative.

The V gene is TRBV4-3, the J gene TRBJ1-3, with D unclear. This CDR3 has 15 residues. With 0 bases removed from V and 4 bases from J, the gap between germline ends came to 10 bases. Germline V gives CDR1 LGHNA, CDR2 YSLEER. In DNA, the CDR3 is TGCGCCAGCAGCCAAGACCGGGGTCAAGGAAACACCATATATTTT. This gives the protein CASSQDRGQGNTIYF.

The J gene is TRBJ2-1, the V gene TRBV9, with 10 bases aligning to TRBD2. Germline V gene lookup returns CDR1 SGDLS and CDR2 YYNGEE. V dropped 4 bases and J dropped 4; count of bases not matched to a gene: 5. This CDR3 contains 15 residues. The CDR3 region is CASSQTSGFYNEQFF. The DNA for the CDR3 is TGTGCCAGCAGCCAGACTAGCGGGTTTTACAATGAGCAGTTCTTC. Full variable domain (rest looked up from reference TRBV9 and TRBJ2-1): DSGVTQTPKHLITATGQRVTLRCSPRSGDLSVYWYQQSLDQGLQFLIQYYNGEERAKGNILERFSAQQFPDLHSELNLSSLELGDSALYFCASSQTSGFYNEQFFGPGTRLTVL.

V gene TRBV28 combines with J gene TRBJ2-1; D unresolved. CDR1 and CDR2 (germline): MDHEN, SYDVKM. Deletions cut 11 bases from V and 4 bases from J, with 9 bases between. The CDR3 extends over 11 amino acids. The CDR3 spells CASTRYNEQFF. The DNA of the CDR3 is TGTGCCTCGACACGGTACAATGAGCAGTTCTTC.

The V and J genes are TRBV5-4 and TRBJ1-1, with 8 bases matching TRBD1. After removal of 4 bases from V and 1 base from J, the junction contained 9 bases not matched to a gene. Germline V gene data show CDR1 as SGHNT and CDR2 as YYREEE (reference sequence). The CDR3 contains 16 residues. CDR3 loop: CASSPRTGRSNTEAFF. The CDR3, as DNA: TGTGCCAGCAGCCCACGGACAGGGCGGTCGAACACTGAAGCTTTCTTT.

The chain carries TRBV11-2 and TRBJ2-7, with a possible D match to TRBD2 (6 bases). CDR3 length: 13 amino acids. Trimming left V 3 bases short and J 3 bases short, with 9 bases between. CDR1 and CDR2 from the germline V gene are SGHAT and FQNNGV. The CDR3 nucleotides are TGTGCCAGCAGCTTTGCGGGACTCTACGAGCAGTACTTC. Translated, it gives CASSFAGLYEQYF.

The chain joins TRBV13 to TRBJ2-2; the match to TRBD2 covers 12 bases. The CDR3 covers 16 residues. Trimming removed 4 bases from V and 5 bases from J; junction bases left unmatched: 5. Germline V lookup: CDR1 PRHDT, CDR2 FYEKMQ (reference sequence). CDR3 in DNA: TGTGCCAGCAGCTCCCTAGCGGGGGGGCTTACCGGGGAGCTGTTTTTT. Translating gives CASSSLAGGLTGELFF. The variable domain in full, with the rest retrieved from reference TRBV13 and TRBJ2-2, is AAGVIQSPRHLIKEKRETATLKCYPIPRHDTVYWYQQGPGQDPQFLISFYEKMQSDKGSIPDRFSAQQFSDYHSELNMSSLELGDSALYFCASSSLAGGLTGELFFGEGSRLTVL.

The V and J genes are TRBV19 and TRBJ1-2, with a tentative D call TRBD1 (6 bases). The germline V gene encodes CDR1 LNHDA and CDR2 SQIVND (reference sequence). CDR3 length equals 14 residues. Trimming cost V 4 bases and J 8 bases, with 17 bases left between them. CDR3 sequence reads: CASSTRPGAGGYTF. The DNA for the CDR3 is TGTGCCAGTAGTACCCGGCCAGGGGCAGGCGGCTACACCTTC.

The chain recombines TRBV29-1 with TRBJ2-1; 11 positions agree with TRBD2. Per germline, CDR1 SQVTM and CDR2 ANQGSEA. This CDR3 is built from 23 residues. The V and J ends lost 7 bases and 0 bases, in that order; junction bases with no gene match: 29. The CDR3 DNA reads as TGCAGCGGAGCCAGTGAACCGGGACTAGCGGTATTGCCTCCCTTGAGCTCCTACAATGAGCAGTTCTTC. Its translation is CSGASEPGLAVLPPLSSYNEQFF.

CDR3 bases: TGTGCCAGCAGTCGGACTAGCGGGGGGGCCTACAATGAGCAGTTCTTC. It encodes CASSRTSGGAYNEQFF. The rearrangement links TRBV9 to TRBJ2-1, with 15 bases that match TRBD2. Germline loops: CDR1 SGDLS, CDR2 YYNGEE. Trimming removed 5 bases from V and 2 bases from J; junction bases left unmatched: 2. The CDR3 sequence is 16 residues long.

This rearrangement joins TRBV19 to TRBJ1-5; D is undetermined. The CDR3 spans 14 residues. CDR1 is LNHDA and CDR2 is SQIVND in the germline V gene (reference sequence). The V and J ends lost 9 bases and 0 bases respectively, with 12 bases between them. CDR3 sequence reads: CASEQTYSNQPQHF. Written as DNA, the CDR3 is TGTGCCAGCGAACAGACCTATAGCAATCAGCCCCAGCATTTT.

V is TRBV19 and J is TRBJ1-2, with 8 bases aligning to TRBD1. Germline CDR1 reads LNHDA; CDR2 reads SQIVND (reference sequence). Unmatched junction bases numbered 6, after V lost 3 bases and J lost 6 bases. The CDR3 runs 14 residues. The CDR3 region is CASSIQGAIHGYTF. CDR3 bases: TGTGCCAGTAGTATTCAGGGGGCGATTCATGGCTACACCTTC.

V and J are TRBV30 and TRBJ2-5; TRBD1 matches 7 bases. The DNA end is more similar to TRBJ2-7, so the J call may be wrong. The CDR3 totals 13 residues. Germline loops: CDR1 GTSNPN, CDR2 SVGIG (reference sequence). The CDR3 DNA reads TGTGCCTGGAGTGTGGACAGGAGCTACGAGCAGTACTTC. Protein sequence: CAWSVDRSYEQYF.

As DNA, the CDR3 is TGTGCCAGCTCACCAGAGAGGGATACGCAGTATTTT. It yields the protein CASSPERDTQYF. The V and J genes are TRBV18 and TRBJ2-3; D not certain. The CDR3 is made up of 12 amino acids. V lost 2 bases and J lost 6, with 6 bases in between. Germline loops: CDR1 KGHSH, CDR2 LQKENI.

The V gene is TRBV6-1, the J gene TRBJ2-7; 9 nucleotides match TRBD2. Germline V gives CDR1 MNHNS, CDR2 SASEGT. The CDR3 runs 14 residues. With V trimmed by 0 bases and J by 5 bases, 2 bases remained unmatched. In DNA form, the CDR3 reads TGTGCCAGCAGTGAAGCGGCGGGGGGGAACGAGCAGTACTTC. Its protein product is CASSEAAGGNEQYF.

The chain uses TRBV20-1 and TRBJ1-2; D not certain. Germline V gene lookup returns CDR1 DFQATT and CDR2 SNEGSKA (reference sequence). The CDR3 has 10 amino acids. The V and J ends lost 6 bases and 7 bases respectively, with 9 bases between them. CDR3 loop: CSADFSGYTF. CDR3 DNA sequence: TGCAGTGCCGACTTTTCTGGCTACACCTTC.

The CDR3 DNA sequence: TGTGCCAGCAGCCCCCGAGGGCTCTCGGGCGAGCAGTACTTC. It codes for CASSPRGLSGEQYF. V is TRBV7-9 and J is TRBJ2-7, with D possibly TRBD2 on 5 matching bases. The length of the CDR3 is 14 residues. V lost 5 bases to trimming and J lost 6 bases, with 17 bases between them. Germline V gene data show CDR1 as SEHNR and CDR2 as FQNEAQ (reference sequence).

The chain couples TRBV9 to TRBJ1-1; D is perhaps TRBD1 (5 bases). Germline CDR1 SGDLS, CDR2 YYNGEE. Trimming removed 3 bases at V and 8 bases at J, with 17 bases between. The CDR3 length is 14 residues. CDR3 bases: TGTGCCAGCAGCGCCTCCCAGCAGGGAACGGAAGCTTTCTTT. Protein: CASSASQQGTEAFF.

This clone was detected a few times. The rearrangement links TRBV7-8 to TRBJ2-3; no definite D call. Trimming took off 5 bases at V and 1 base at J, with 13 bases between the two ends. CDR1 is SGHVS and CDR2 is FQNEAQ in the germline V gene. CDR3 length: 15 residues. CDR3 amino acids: CASSPRVGGTDTQYF. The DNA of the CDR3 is TGTGCCAGCAGCCCTCGGGTCGGCGGCACAGATACGCAGTATTTT. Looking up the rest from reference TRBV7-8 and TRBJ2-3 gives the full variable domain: GAGVSQSPRYKVAKRGQDVALRCDPISGHVSLFWYQQALGQGPEFLTYFQNEAQLDKSGLPSDRFFAERPEGSVSTLKIQRTQQEDSAVYLCASSPRVGGTDTQYFGPGTRLTVL.

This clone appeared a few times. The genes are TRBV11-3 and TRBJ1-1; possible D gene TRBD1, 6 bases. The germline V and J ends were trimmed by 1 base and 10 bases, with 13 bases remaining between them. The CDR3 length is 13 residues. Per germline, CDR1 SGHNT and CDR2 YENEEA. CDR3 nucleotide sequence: TGTGCCAGCAGCTTAGGGGTAACAGGGCGAGCTTTCTTT. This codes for CASSLGVTGRAFF.

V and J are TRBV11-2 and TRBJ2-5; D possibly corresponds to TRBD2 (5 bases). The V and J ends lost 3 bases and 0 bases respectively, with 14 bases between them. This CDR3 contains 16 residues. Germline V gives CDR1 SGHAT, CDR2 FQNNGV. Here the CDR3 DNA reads TGTGCCAGCAGCTTCCGACGGACTTGGTACCAAGAGACCCAGTACTTC. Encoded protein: CASSFRRTWYQETQYF.

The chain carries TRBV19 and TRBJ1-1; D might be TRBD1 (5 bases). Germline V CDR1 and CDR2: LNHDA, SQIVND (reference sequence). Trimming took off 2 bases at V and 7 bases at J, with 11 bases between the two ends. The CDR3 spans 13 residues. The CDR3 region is CASSIRQSNEAFF. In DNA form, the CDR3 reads TGTGCCAGTAGTATAAGACAGTCCAATGAAGCTTTCTTT.

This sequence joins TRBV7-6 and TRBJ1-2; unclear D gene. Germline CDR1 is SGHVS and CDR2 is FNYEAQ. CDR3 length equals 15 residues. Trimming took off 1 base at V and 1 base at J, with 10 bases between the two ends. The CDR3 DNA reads TGTGCCAGCAGCTTAGGGGCCAGCCATAACTATGGCTACACCTTC. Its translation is CASSLGASHNYGYTF. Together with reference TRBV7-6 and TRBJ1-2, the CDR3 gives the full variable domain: GAGVSQSPRYKVTKRGQDVALRCDPISGHVSLYWYRQALGQGPEFLTYFNYEAQQDKSGLPNDRFSAERPEGSISTLTIQRTEQRDSAMYRCASSLGASHNYGYTFGSGTRLTVV.

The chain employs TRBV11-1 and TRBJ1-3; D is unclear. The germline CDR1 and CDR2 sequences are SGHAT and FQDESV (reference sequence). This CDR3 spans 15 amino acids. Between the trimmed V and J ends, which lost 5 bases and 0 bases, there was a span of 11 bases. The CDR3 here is CASSLDGGSGNTIYF. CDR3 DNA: TGTGCCAGCAGCCTCGACGGAGGCTCTGGAAACACCATATATTTT. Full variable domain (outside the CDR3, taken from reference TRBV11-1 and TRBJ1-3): EAEVAQSPRYKITEKSQAVAFWCDPISGHATLYWYRQILGQGPELLVQFQDESVVDDSQLPKDRFSAERLKGVDSTLKIQPAELGDSAMYLCASSLDGGSGNTIYFGEGSWLTVV.

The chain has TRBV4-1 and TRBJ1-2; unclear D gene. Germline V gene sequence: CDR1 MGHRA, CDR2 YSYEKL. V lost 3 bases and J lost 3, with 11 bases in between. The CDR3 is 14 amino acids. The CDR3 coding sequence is TGCGCCAGCAGCCAGGCCGAACCAGACTATGGCTACACCTTC. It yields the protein CASSQAEPDYGYTF.

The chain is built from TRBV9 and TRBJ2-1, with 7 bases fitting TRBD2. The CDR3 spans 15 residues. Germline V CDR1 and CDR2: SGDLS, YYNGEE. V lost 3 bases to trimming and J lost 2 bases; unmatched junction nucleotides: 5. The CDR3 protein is CASSARENPYNEQFF. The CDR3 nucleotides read TGTGCCAGCAGCGCGCGGGAGAATCCCTACAATGAGCAGTTCTTC. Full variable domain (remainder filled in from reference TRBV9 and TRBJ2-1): DSGVTQTPKHLITATGQRVTLRCSPRSGDLSVYWYQQSLDQGLQFLIQYYNGEERAKGNILERFSAQQFPDLHSELNLSSLELGDSALYFCASSARENPYNEQFFGPGTRLTVL.

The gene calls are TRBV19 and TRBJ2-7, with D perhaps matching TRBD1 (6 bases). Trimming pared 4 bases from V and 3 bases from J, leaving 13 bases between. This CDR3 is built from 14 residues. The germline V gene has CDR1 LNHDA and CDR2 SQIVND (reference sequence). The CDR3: CASSTGTILYEQYF. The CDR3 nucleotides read TGTGCCAGTAGTACAGGGACAATACTCTACGAGCAGTACTTC. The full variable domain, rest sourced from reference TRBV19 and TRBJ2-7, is DGGITQSPKYLFRKEGQNVTLSCEQNLNHDAMYWYRQDPGQGLRLIYYSQIVNDFQKGDIAEGYSVSREKKESFPLTVTSAQKNPTAFYLCASSTGTILYEQYFGPGTRLTVT.

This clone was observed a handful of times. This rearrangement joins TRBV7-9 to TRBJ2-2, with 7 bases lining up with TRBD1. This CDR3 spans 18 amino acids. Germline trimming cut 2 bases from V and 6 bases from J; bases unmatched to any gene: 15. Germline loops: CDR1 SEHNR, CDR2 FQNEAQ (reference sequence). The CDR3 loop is CASSLSTGSELLPGELFF. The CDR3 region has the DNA TGTGCCAGCAGCTTATCGACAGGGTCGGAGTTACTCCCCGGGGAGCTGTTTTTT.

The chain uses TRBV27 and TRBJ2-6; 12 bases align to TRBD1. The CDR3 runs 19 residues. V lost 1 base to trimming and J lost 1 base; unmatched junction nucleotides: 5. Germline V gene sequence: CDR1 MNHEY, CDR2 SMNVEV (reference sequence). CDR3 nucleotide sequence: TGTGCCAGCAGTTTATACGGGACAGGGGGCCGGTCTGGGGCCAACGTCCTGACTTTC. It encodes CASSLYGTGGRSGANVLTF.

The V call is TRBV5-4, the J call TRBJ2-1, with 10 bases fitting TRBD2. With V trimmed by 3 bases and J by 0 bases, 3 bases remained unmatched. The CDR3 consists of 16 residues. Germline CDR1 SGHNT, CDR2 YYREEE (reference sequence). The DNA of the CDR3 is TGTGCCAGCAGCTCCCCTAGCGGGGGCTCCTACAATGAGCAGTTCTTC. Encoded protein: CASSSPSGGSYNEQFF.

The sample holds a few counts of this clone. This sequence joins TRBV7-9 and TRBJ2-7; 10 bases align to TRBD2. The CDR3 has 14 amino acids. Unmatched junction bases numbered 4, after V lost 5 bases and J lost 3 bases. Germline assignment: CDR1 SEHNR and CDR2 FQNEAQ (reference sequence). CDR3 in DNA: TGTGCCAGCAGCCGTTTAGCGGGAGGCTACGAGCAGTACTTC. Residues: CASSRLAGGYEQYF.